This entry is about one T cell receptor (beta chain). This sample was taken from a study of molecular identifiers for immune sequencing clone quantification. TCRdb passed the PCR reads through MiXCR, listing each CDR3 protein once. The repertoire holds 100,000 or so distinct CDR3 sequences, with about 35% as singletons. Per germline, CDR1 MNHNS and CDR2 SASEGT. This CDR3 has 14 residues. Losses at the gene ends were 10 bases for V and 4 bases for J; bases not matched to a gene: 10. This rearrangement joins TRBV6-1 to TRBJ1-5; 7 bases are a match to TRBD1. The clonotype was recovered from a human donor in good health. Some libraries in this study had Jurkat cell RNA spiked in. Sequences were obtained from naive CD8+ T cells from blood, with Jurkat cell RNA spiked in. Subset noted: FACS-sorted CD8+CD4-CCR7+CD45RA+ naive T cells. DNA for the CDR3: TGTGCCAACAGCCGGACAGGAAGGAATCAGCCCCAGCATTTT. This encodes CANSRTGRNQPQHF.